Below, 5 T cell receptor beta chains from the same sample are listed, as sequenced in a study of T cell responses to AZD1222 COVID-19 vaccine. Generated by immunoSEQ multiplex PCR, the TCRdb table keeps only in-frame clones and is missing some. Of about 150,000 clones listed, 87% are singletons. Specimen: peripheral blood, collected 28 days after the second AZD1222 dose. These receptors originate from an adult who received the AZD1222 COVID-19 vaccine.

The CDR3 loop reads CAIGLAGGGGYNEQFF. The DNA for the CDR3 is TGTGCCATCGGGCTAGCGGGAGGAGGGGGCTACAATGAGCAGTTCTTC. V gene TRBV10-3 combines with J gene TRBJ2-1; 11 nucleotides line up with TRBD2. The germline V gene encodes CDR1 ENHRY and CDR2 SYGVKD. CDR3 size: 16 residues. Trimming cost V 8 bases and J 3 bases; bases outside gene matches: 9.

V usage is TRBV6-5 and J usage is TRBJ1-1; D gene unclear. The germline gives CDR1 MNHEY, CDR2 SVGAGI. V lost 2 bases, J lost 1 base, and 8 bases lay in between. This CDR3 is built from 14 residues. In DNA, the CDR3 is TGTGCCAGCAGTTACAGTGGCGGGAACACTGAAGCTTTCTTT. This codes for CASSYSGGNTEAFF.

V gene TRBV6-2 or TRBV6-3 combines with J gene TRBJ2-1; 10 bases match TRBD2. V lost 0 bases, J lost 4 bases, and 6 bases stayed unmatched. Germline CDR1 and CDR2: MNHEY and SVGEGT. The CDR3 sequence is 17 residues long. In nucleotides, the CDR3 is TGTGCCAGCAGTTACTCTCCAACTAGCGGGATATACAATGAGCAGTTCTTC. This translates into CASSYSPTSGIYNEQFF.

The chain combines TRBV5-1 with TRBJ1-5; D might be TRBD1 (6 bases). CDR3 size: 14 residues. V was trimmed by 4 bases and J by 8 bases, leaving 16 bases between them. Germline assignment: CDR1 SGHRS and CDR2 YFSETQ. CDR3 DNA sequence: TGCGCCAGCAGCAAGGACGGTCACAGGGAGCCCCAGCATTTT. As protein: CASSKDGHREPQHF.

This clone occurred a few times. The rearrangement joins TRBV4-1 to TRBJ2-4; 7 bases match TRBD2. CDR1 is MGHRA and CDR2 is YSYEKL in the germline V gene. J was trimmed by 5 bases and V by 1 base; bases with no gene match: 8. The CDR3 spans 16 residues. The CDR3 region has the DNA TGCGCCAGCAGCCAAGGCAGGGAGGGGACCCAAAACATTCAGTACTTC. As protein: CASSQGREGTQNIQYF.